Below, 21 T cell receptor beta chains from the same sample are listed, as sequenced in a study of blood T cell repertoires in COVID-19. Libraries were prepared by immunoSEQ multiplex PCR; TCRdb keeps only in-frame clonotypes and omits some of them. The data show 100,000 or so clones, roughly 91% seen once. The sample taken for sequencing was peripheral blood. The receptors come from a human donor with acute or convalescent COVID-19. The donor label of this sample is uncertain.

This rearrangement joins TRBV19 to TRBJ2-3, with 9 bases fitting TRBD2. V gave up 0 bases and J gave up 0 bases; unmatched junction bases: 4. The CDR3 consists of 17 residues. Germline assignment: CDR1 LNHDA and CDR2 SQIVND (reference sequence). The CDR3 region has the DNA TGTGCCAGTAGTATAGATCATAGCGGGGGCAGCACAGATACGCAGTATTTT. Its protein product is CASSIDHSGGSTDTQYF.

The V gene is TRBV18, the J gene TRBJ2-4; the match to TRBD2 covers 11 bases. Looked up from germline, CDR1 is KGHSH and CDR2 is LQKENI. The CDR3 totals 15 residues. J lost 3 bases, V lost 6 bases, and 4 bases had no gene match. Here the CDR3 DNA reads TGTGCCAGCTCTAGCGGGAGGGCCAACAAAAACATTCAGTACTTC. Translating gives CASSSGRANKNIQYF. Full variable domain (remainder filled in from reference TRBV18 and TRBJ2-4): NAGVMQNPRHLVRRRGQEARLRCSPMKGHSHVYWYRQLPEEGLKFMVYLQKENIIDESGMPKERFSAEFPKEGPSILRIQQVVRGDSAAYFCASSSGRANKNIQYFGAGTRLSVL.

V gene TRBV28 combines with J gene TRBJ1-5; 8 positions match TRBD1. With 7 bases clipped from V and 7 bases from J, the junction kept 9 bases outside the gene matches. The CDR3 has 14 residues. Germline V gene data show CDR1 as MDHEN and CDR2 as SYDVKM. CDR3 residues: CASKERTGSQPQHF. CDR3 nucleotides: TGTGCCAGCAAAGAACGGACAGGGAGCCAGCCCCAGCATTTT.

The chain recombines TRBV28 with TRBJ2-7; no definite D call. Trimming stripped 3 bases from V and 2 bases from J, with 11 bases between. Germline V gene lookup returns CDR1 MDHEN and CDR2 SYDVKM. The CDR3 covers 14 residues. The CDR3 DNA is TGTGCCAGCAGTTTGGTGGGTCAGGCCTACGAGCAGTACTTC. Translated, it gives CASSLVGQAYEQYF.

This clone has only a few counts. This chain joins TRBV19 and TRBJ1-5; 10 nucleotides line up with TRBD1. The CDR3 extends over 17 amino acids. Losses at the gene ends were 5 bases for V and 6 bases for J; bases not matched to a gene: 13. CDR1 is LNHDA, CDR2 SQIVND, per germline (reference sequence). The CDR3 sequence: CASSATLGTGAIQPQHF. DNA of the CDR3: TGTGCCAGTAGTGCCACACTTGGGACAGGGGCGATTCAGCCCCAGCATTTT. Filled out from reference TRBV19 and TRBJ1-5, the complete variable domain reads DGGITQSPKYLFRKEGQNVTLSCEQNLNHDAMYWYRQDPGQGLRLIYYSQIVNDFQKGDIAEGYSVSREKKESFPLTVTSAQKNPTAFYLCASSATLGTGAIQPQHFGDGTRLSIL.

The genes are TRBV3-1 (or the pseudogene TRBV3-2) and TRBJ2-2; D uncertain. V was clipped by 6 bases and J by 4 bases, with 6 bases between them. The CDR3 runs to 12 residues. Germline V gene data show CDR1 as LGHDT and CDR2 as YNNKEL (reference sequence). The CDR3 spells CASRLATGELFF. The CDR3 DNA sequence: TGTGCCAGCAGATTAGCCACCGGGGAGCTGTTTTTT.

The rearrangement links TRBV27 to TRBJ2-7, with 7 bases matching TRBD1. The germline CDR1 and CDR2 sequences are MNHEY and SMNVEV (reference sequence). The CDR3 extends over 13 amino acids. The ends lost 6 bases at V and 3 bases at J; junction bases unmatched: 5. The CDR3 region is CASSRQGFYEQYF. The CDR3, as DNA: TGTGCCAGCAGCAGACAGGGATTCTACGAGCAGTACTTC.

Only a few counts were recorded for this clone. The J gene is TRBJ1-2, the V gene TRBV19, with a weak D call TRBD1 (5 bases). Germline values: CDR1 LNHDA, CDR2 SQIVND (reference sequence). Trimming shortened V by 4 bases and J by 3 bases, and 15 bases separated the two germline ends. The CDR3 runs 15 residues. The CDR3 sequence is CASSTHRSGDYGYTF. CDR3 DNA sequence: TGTGCCAGTAGTACCCACCGATCGGGGGACTATGGCTACACCTTC.

V usage is TRBV18 and J usage is TRBJ2-5, with 8 bases matching TRBD1. CDR3 length: 16 amino acids. Trimming removed 1 base from V and 1 base from J; junction bases left unmatched: 5. The V gene's germline CDR1 is KGHSH and CDR2 LQKENI. The CDR3 spells CASSPLTTGGQETQYF. CDR3 nucleotide sequence: TGTGCCAGCTCACCACTGACTACAGGGGGCCAAGAGACCCAGTACTTC.

J is TRBJ1-1 and V is TRBV10-3; 9 nucleotides match TRBD1. CDR3 length: 13 residues. Germline CDR1 reads ENHRY; CDR2 reads SYGVKD. With 10 bases clipped from V and 5 bases from J, the junction kept 8 bases outside the gene matches. The CDR3: CASGGQGVTEAFF. In DNA, the CDR3 is TGTGCCAGCGGGGGACAGGGAGTGACTGAAGCTTTCTTT.

The chain carries TRBV6-4 and TRBJ2-5; 11 nucleotides agree with TRBD1. The length of the CDR3 is 18 residues. V shed 2 bases, J shed 5 bases, and the junction held 13 bases outside the gene matches. Germline V lookup: CDR1 MRHNA, CDR2 SNTAGT. Here the CDR3 reads CASSDQPRDRGSSETQYF. DNA of the CDR3: TGTGCCAGCAGTGACCAACCCCGGGACAGGGGGTCTAGCGAGACCCAGTACTTC.

The rearrangement links TRBV28 to TRBJ2-5, with D maybe TRBD1 (5 bases). The CDR3 has 15 amino acids. The V end was cut by 8 bases, the J end by 0 bases, with 16 bases between. The V gene's germline CDR1 is MDHEN and CDR2 SYDVKM. CDR3 nucleotide sequence: TGTGCCAGCCTCAAGGGGCGGACGTACCAAGAGACCCAGTACTTC. Its protein product is CASLKGRTYQETQYF.

This clone turned up a few times. The genes are TRBV5-5 and TRBJ2-3, with D perhaps matching TRBD2 (7 bases). The ends were cut back, 5 bases at V and 8 bases at J, with 15 bases in the middle. The CDR3 loop spans 13 amino acids. Germline CDR1 and CDR2: SGHKS and YYEKEE (reference sequence). The CDR3 loop reads CASSNWGGPTQYF. In DNA form, the CDR3 reads TGTGCCAGCAGTAATTGGGGGGGCCCTACGCAGTATTTT.

The rearrangement links TRBV5-4 to TRBJ2-7; the D gene is possibly TRBD1 (5 bases). The germline V gene has CDR1 SGHNT and CDR2 YYREEE (reference sequence). CDR3 size: 12 residues. V lost 2 bases and J lost 6, with 9 bases in between. Here the CDR3 reads CASSFEGVEQYF. The DNA for the CDR3 is TGTGCCAGCAGCTTCGAAGGGGTCGAGCAGTACTTC.

The V call is TRBV5-6, the J call TRBJ1-3; D not certain. The germline V and J ends were trimmed by 1 base and 0 bases, with 11 bases remaining between them. Germline V CDR1 and CDR2: SGHDT, YYEEEE. This CDR3 spans 16 amino acids. The CDR3 protein is CASSLFGWASGNTIYF. As DNA, the CDR3 is TGTGCCAGCAGCTTGTTTGGTTGGGCCTCTGGAAACACCATATATTTT. The entire variable domain, with the rest obtained from reference TRBV5-6 and TRBJ1-3, is as follows: DAGVTQSPTHLIKTRGQQVTLRCSPKSGHDTVSWYQQALGQGPQFIFQYYEEEERQRGNFPDRFSGHQFPNYSSELNVNALLLGDSALYLCASSLFGWASGNTIYFGEGSWLTVV.

The rearrangement uses TRBV6-5 and TRBJ2-1, with a weak D call TRBD1 (6 bases). Germline loops: CDR1 MNHEY, CDR2 SVGAGI. Trimming left V 5 bases short and J 8 bases short, with 10 bases between. The CDR3 runs 12 residues. The CDR3, as DNA: TGTGCCAGCAGTAAGGGGGATGATGAGCAGTTCTTC. Protein sequence: CASSKGDDEQFF.

This chain joins TRBV7-9 and TRBJ1-4; TRBD1 might be the D (5 bases). Trimming took 2 bases from V and 8 from J, leaving 12 bases between them. The CDR3 spans 14 residues. The germline V gene encodes CDR1 SEHNR and CDR2 FQNEAQ (reference sequence). CDR3 sequence reads: CASSLQGYDEKLFF. CDR3 nucleotides: TGTGCCAGCAGCTTACAGGGTTACGACGAAAAACTGTTTTTT.

J is TRBJ1-1 and V is TRBV28, with unresolved D. CDR1 is MDHEN, CDR2 SYDVKM, per germline. The CDR3 covers 16 residues. The V end lost 5 bases, the J end lost 4 bases, and 20 bases lay between the germline ends. CDR3 sequence reads: CASSPNSAAFSTEAFF. The CDR3 DNA follows: TGTGCCAGCAGTCCGAATTCTGCCGCATTTAGCACTGAAGCTTTCTTT. Full variable domain (missing parts from reference TRBV28 and TRBJ1-1): DVKVTQSSRYLVKRTGEKVFLECVQDMDHENMFWYRQDPGLGLRLIYFSYDVKMKEKGDIPEGYSVSREKKERFSLILESASTNQTSMYLCASSPNSAAFSTEAFFGQGTRLTVV.

V is TRBV4-3 and J is TRBJ1-4, with 11 bases fitting TRBD1. CDR3 length equals 16 residues. The germline CDR1 and CDR2 sequences are LGHNA and YSLEER. The V gene end was trimmed by 1 base and the J gene end by 8 bases; junction bases not matched to a gene: 6. The CDR3 protein is CASSQGHRTGGEKLFF. Written as DNA, the CDR3 is TGCGCCAGCAGCCAAGGTCATCGGACAGGGGGCGAAAAACTGTTTTTT.

This sequence joins TRBV28 and TRBJ2-3; 7 positions match TRBD2. The CDR3 consists of 17 residues. Germline CDR1 reads MDHEN; CDR2 reads SYDVKM. V lost 3 bases to trimming and J lost 1 base; unmatched junction nucleotides: 10. CDR3 sequence (DNA): TGTGCCAGCAGTTTGGGAACGACTAGCTTCGGCACAGATACGCAGTATTTT. Translated, it gives CASSLGTTSFGTDTQYF.

This sequence joins TRBV11-2 and TRBJ2-1; 12 bases map to TRBD2. The CDR3 sequence is 16 residues long. V was pared by 4 bases and J by 3 bases, with 4 bases of the junction left unmatched. Looked up from germline, CDR1 is SGHAT and CDR2 is FQNNGV. The CDR3 here is CASSSLAGGFYNEQFF. Written as DNA, the CDR3 is TGTGCCAGCAGCTCCCTAGCGGGGGGGTTCTACAATGAGCAGTTCTTC.